This passage covers 3 T cell receptor beta chains from one sample sequenced in a study of blood T cell repertoires in COVID-19 (dated by TCRdb to between 2020 and 2021). Receptor amplification or capture employed the immunoSEQ multiplex PCR assay. TCRdb's version of the immuneACCESS table is confined to in-frame rearrangements and falls short of the full clone set. An unresolved V gene accounts for under half of the shortfall where checked; the remainder is of unknown origin. The sample table lists 50,000 or so clones, 75% to 80% of them with a count of one. About 19% of the sample is in the top ten clones. Specimen: peripheral blood. These receptors came from a human donor with active or convalescent COVID-19. The donor label of this sample is uncertain.

The gene calls are TRBV28 and TRBJ2-1, with D unresolved. This CDR3 contains 12 residues. V dropped 7 bases and J dropped 4 bases, with 8 bases sitting between them. Germline-derived CDR1 and CDR2 are MDHEN and SYDVKM. The CDR3 sequence is CASTNQYNEQFF. CDR3 sequence (DNA): TGTGCCAGCACTAACCAATACAATGAGCAGTTCTTC. Based on the CDR3 plus reference TRBV28 and TRBJ2-1, the full variable domain is DVKVTQSSRYLVKRTGEKVFLECVQDMDHENMFWYRQDPGLGLRLIYFSYDVKMKEKGDIPEGYSVSREKKERFSLILESASTNQTSMYLCASTNQYNEQFFGPGTRLTVL.

The chain couples TRBV24-1 to TRBJ2-3, with 12 bases identical to TRBD2. The germline gives CDR1 KGHDR, CDR2 SFDVKD. J lost 4 bases, V lost 3 bases, and 10 bases had no gene match. The CDR3 loop spans 18 amino acids. For the CDR3, the DNA is TGTGCCACCAGTGATCCGCTCCGACTAGCGGGAGATGCAGATACGCAGTATTTT. It specifies CATSDPLRLAGDADTQYF.

The rearrangement joins TRBV7-6 to TRBJ1-1; no clear D. The V end was cut by 1 base, the J end by 0 bases, with 9 bases between. CDR3 length equals 15 residues. The germline CDR1 and CDR2 sequences are SGHVS and FNYEAQ. CDR3 sequence reads: CASSLGYLMNTEAFF. As DNA, the CDR3 is TGTGCCAGCAGCTTAGGTTATCTTATGAACACTGAAGCTTTCTTT.